This passage covers 14 T cell receptor beta chains from one sample sequenced in a study of T cells in lung cancer brain metastases. The data were produced by immunoSEQ multiplex PCR, yet TCRdb's version contains in-frame clones alone and is incomplete. The sample lists under 1,500 clones; roughly 90% were seen once. The source material was tumor tissue from a brain metastasis. These TCRs come from a man in his 70s with non-small cell lung cancer that had spread to the brain.

This chain links TRBV2 with TRBJ2-7; D gene ambiguous. Germline CDR1 is SNHLY and CDR2 is FYNNEI. V lost 6 bases, J lost 3 bases, and 9 bases lay in between. The CDR3 runs 12 residues. CDR3 DNA: TGTGCCAGCAGCCTGAACCACTACGAGCAGTACTTC. It specifies CASSLNHYEQYF.

V and J are TRBV7-9 and TRBJ1-4; maybe TRBD1 (5 bases). The V and J ends lost 1 base and 5 bases respectively, with 8 bases between them. The CDR3 has 14 amino acids. Germline V gene data show CDR1 as SEHNR and CDR2 as FQNEAQ (reference sequence). DNA of the CDR3: TGTGCCAGCAGCTTAGGACAGAAGAATGAAAAACTGTTTTTT. Its translation: CASSLGQKNEKLFF.

J is TRBJ1-4 and V is TRBV4-1; D is uncertain. The germline V gene has CDR1 MGHRA and CDR2 YSYEKL. V lost 0 bases, J lost 16 bases, and 24 bases lay in between. The CDR3 runs 16 residues. The CDR3 spells CASSQDFSSKLSFPFF. The CDR3 nucleotides read TGCGCCAGCAGCCAAGATTTTTCCAGTAAATTATCTTTCCCGTTTTTT.

The chain couples TRBV29-1 to TRBJ1-1, with D maybe TRBD1 (5 bases). The CDR3 covers 15 residues. With 4 bases removed from V and 4 bases from J, the gap between germline ends came to 19 bases. The germline V gene encodes CDR1 SQVTM and CDR2 ANQGSEA. CDR3 loop: CSVVTGYLGTTEAFF. CDR3 coding DNA: TGCAGCGTTGTTACAGGTTACCTTGGGACCACTGAAGCTTTCTTT.

The rearrangement uses TRBV10-1 and TRBJ1-5, with D perhaps TRBD1 (6 bases). Trimming took 7 bases from V and 0 from J, leaving 13 bases between them. CDR1 WNHNN and CDR2 SYGVQD come from the germline V gene (reference sequence). This CDR3 comprises 15 residues. The chain's CDR3 is CASTAGDYSNQPQHF. CDR3 nucleotide sequence: TGCGCCAGCACGGCAGGGGACTATAGCAATCAGCCCCAGCATTTT.

This chain connects TRBV5-1 to TRBJ1-5; D remains ambiguous. V lost 0 bases and J 4 bases, leaving 11 bases between the germline ends. The CDR3 contains 15 residues. In germline, CDR1 is SGHRS, CDR2 YFSETQ. The CDR3 bases are TGCGCCAGCAGCTTGGGGGCGGGAAGAAATCAGCCCCAGCATTTT. Residues: CASSLGAGRNQPQHF.

This chain uses TRBV6-1 with TRBJ2-2, with unresolved D. Per the germline V gene, CDR1 is MNHNS and CDR2 is SASEGT. This CDR3 region has 14 residues. Trimming shortened V by 8 bases and J by 1 base, and 11 bases separated the two germline ends. CDR3 region: CASGPPWNTGELFF. Here the CDR3 DNA reads TGTGCCAGCGGACCCCCTTGGAACACCGGGGAGCTGTTTTTT.

The chain is built from TRBV10-2 and TRBJ1-1; unclear D gene. CDR1 WSHSY and CDR2 SAAADI come from the germline V gene. V shed 2 bases and J shed 6 bases, with 10 bases lying between them. CDR3 size: 13 residues. The CDR3 reads CASSETTDSEAFF. CDR3 DNA sequence: TGCGCCAGCAGTGAGACGACGGACTCTGAAGCTTTCTTT.

This clone was counted only a few times. The V call is TRBV10-3, the J call TRBJ2-7; tentatively, D is TRBD2 (7 bases). Trimming pared 10 bases from V and 5 bases from J, leaving 21 bases between. The CDR3 consists of 14 residues. Germline V lookup: CDR1 ENHRY, CDR2 SYGVKD. Written as DNA, the CDR3 is TGTGCCAGCAACGAGGGGGGGGTTTCCCACGAGCAGTACTTC. This sequence encodes CASNEGGVSHEQYF.

This chain links TRBV11-3 with TRBJ2-7; D is possibly TRBD1 (6 bases). V was clipped by 2 bases and J by 2 bases, with 19 bases between them. The germline V gene encodes CDR1 SGHNT and CDR2 YENEEA. This CDR3 spans 17 amino acids. In DNA, the CDR3 is TGTGCCAGCAGCTTACGAACAGGGCTGATCACTCCCTACGAGCAGTACTTC. This sequence encodes CASSLRTGLITPYEQYF. Combining the CDR3 with reference TRBV11-3 and TRBJ2-7 gives the whole variable domain EAGVVQSPRYKIIEKKQPVAFWCNPISGHNTLYWYLQNLGQGPELLIRYENEEAVDDSQLPKDRFSAERLKGVDSTLKIQPAELGDSAVYLCASSLRTGLITPYEQYFGPGTRLTVT.

The rearrangement joins TRBV7-2 to TRBJ1-2; the match to TRBD1 covers 11 bases. V lost 5 bases, J lost 8 bases, and 7 bases stayed unmatched. Germline V gives CDR1 SGHTA, CDR2 FQGNSA. The CDR3 is made up of 14 amino acids. Here the CDR3 reads CASSDRTGGVGYTF. CDR3 in DNA: TGTGCCAGCAGCGATCGGACAGGGGGCGTCGGCTACACCTTC.

The V and J genes are TRBV4-2 and TRBJ2-2; 10 nucleotides match TRBD2. The junction had 9 bases not matched to a gene; V was cut back by 1 base and J by 1 base. The CDR3 has 19 residues. The germline V gene has CDR1 LGHNA and CDR2 YNFKEQ. Here the CDR3 reads CASSQAEASGGLNTGELFF. The CDR3 DNA sequence: TGTGCCAGCAGCCAAGCGGAAGCTAGCGGGGGCCTGAACACCGGGGAGCTGTTTTTT.

To note about this clone: One end of the junction fails to match germline, which may point to a read error. The rearrangement links TRBV29-1 to TRBJ2-1; TRBD2 aligns across 7 bases. Germline lookup yields CDR1 SQVTM and CDR2 ANQGSEA. The CDR3 spans 16 residues. CDR3 sequence (DNA): TGCAGAGTTGAAGATTGGGGGGAGGGATTAGTTAATGAGCAGTTCTTC. Translating it yields CRVEDWGEGLVNEQFF.

The rearrangement uses TRBV28 and TRBJ1-4, with TRBD1 matching 7 bases. In germline, CDR1 is MDHEN, CDR2 SYDVKM. There are 15 residues in the CDR3. J lost 5 bases, V lost 5 bases, and 8 bases had no gene match. Here the CDR3 DNA reads TGTGCCAGCAGTCCCTCGGGACAGCTCAATGAAAAACTGTTTTTT. Residues: CASSPSGQLNEKLFF.